This record covers a single T cell receptor beta chain. This sample is part of a study of cytomegalovirus exposure and HLA in healthy donors. Looking at the study overall: A prior analysis found about 110 million unique TCR beta sequences from around 180 million T cells.

Germline V lookup: CDR1 KGHSH, CDR2 LQKENI. This CDR3 spans 12 amino acids. V lost 3 bases and J lost 7, with 7 bases in between. Primers included in the PCR were 60 Vbeta and 13 Jbeta primers. Repertoires were generated with immunoSEQ multiplex PCR, while TCRdb's copy carries only in-frame clones and drops some. This sample has 180,000 or so clones, with roughly a tenth found just once. The TCR originated in a woman aged 25 to 39 in good health and CMV-seropositive. The chain uses TRBV18 and TRBJ1-5; D gene uncertain. The specimen was PBMCs. The CDR3 sequence: CASSPGGQPQHF. CDR3 nucleotides: TGTGCCAGCTCACCCGGAGGGCAGCCCCAGCATTTT. Filled out from reference TRBV18 and TRBJ1-5, the complete variable domain reads NAGVMQNPRHLVRRRGQEARLRCSPMKGHSHVYWYRQLPEEGLKFMVYLQKENIIDESGMPKERFSAEFPKEGPSILRIQQVVRGDSAAYFCASSPGGQPQHFGDGTRLSIL.